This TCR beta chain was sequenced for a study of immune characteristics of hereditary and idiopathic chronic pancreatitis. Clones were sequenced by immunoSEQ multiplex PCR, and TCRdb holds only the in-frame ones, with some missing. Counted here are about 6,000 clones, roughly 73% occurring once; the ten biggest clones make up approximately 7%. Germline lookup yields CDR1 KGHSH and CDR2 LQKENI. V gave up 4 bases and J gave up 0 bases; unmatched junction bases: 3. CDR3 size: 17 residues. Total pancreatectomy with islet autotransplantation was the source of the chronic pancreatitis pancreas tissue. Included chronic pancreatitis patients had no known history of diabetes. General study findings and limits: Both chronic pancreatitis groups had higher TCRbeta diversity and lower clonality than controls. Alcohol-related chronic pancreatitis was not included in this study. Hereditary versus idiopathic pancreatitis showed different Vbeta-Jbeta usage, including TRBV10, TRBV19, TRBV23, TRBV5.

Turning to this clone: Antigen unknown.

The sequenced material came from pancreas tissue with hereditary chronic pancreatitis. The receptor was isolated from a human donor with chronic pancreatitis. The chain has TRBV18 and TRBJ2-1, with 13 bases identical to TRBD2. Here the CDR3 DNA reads TGTGCCAGCTCACAGGGACTAGCGGGGAGCTCCTACAATGAGCAGTTCTTC. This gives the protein CASSQGLAGSSYNEQFF.